This TCR beta chain was observed in a study of human T cells and chemical hapten exposure. It was the library that attached unique molecular identifiers to individual cDNA molecules. TCRdb ran MiXCR on the RACE reads and lists one entry per CDR3 protein. The sample records 340,000 or so distinct CDR3 sequences, under 8% being singletons. This clonotype was seen only a few times. V shed 5 bases and J shed 6 bases, with 22 bases lying between them. The CDR3 is 17 amino acids. Germline values: CDR1 SEHNR, CDR2 FQNEAQ (reference sequence). Time point described: patch test 1, 2 weeks after DPC sensitization. Documented treatment: therapeutic diphenylcyclopropenone sensitization with weekly scalp DPC. The starting material, unfractionated whole blood, was used for total RNA extraction.

The sequences come from whole blood, collected in connection with sensitization to the hapten diphenylcyclopropenone (DPC). V gene TRBV7-9 combines with J gene TRBJ2-2, with a tentative D call TRBD1 (6 bases). The sequence derives from a woman aged 18-29 years with alopecia areata. Some clones in this sample may be carry-over from other donors' samples. The CDR3 is CASSRPNRDLRPGELFF. The DNA for the CDR3 is TGTGCCAGCAGCCGCCCCAACAGGGATCTGCGCCCCGGGGAGCTGTTTTTT.